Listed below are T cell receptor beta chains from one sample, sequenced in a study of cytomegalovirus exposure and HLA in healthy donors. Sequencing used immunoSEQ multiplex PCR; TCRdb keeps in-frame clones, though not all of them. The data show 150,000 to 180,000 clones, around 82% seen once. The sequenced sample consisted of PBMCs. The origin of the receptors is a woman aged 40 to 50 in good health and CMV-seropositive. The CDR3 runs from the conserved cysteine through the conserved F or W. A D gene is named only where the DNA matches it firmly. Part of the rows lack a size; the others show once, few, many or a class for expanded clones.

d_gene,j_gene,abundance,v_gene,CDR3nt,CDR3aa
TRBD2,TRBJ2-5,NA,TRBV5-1,TGCGCCACTCAACCCTCAGCGGGAGTAGGGGAGACCCAGTACTTC,CATQPSAGVGETQYF
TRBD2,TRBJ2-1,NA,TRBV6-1,TGTGCCAGCAGTGAGACTAGCGGGAGGCCTGAGCAGTTCTTC,CASSETSGRPEQFF
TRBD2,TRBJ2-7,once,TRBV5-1,TGCGCCAGCAGCTTCGGACTAGCGGGAGATCGGGAGCAGTACTTC,CASSFGLAGDREQYF
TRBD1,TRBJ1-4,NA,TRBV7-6,TGTGCCAGCAGCTTACTGGACAGGGGGGGTGAAAAACTGTTTTTT,CASSLLDRGGEKLFF
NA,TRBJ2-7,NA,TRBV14,TGTGCCAGCAGCCAAGCTCAATTAGCCTACGAGCAGTACTTC,CASSQAQLAYEQYF
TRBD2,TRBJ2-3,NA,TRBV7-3,TGTGCCAGCAGCCTTAGCCGGACTAGCGGGAGGGCCCAAAATACGCAGTATTTT,CASSLSRTSGRAQNTQYF
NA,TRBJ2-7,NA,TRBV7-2,TGTGCCAGCAGCCTACAGCTGATGGAGGCTGCTACGAGGCAGTACTTC,CASSLQLMEAATRQYF
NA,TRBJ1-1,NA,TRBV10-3,TGTGCCATCAGTGAAACCCCCGGCAGCAGGGTGAACACTGAAGCTTTCTTT,CAISETPGSRVNTEAFF
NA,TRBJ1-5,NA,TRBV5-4,TGTGCCAGCAGCTTACAGGGAGGCAATCAGCCCCAGCATTTT,CASSLQGGNQPQHF
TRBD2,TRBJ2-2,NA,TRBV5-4,TGTGCCAGCAGCTTGGACATAAGCGGGGCCGGGGAGCTGTTTTTT,CASSLDISGAGELFF
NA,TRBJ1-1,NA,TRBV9,TGTGCCAGCAGCGTAGGGGGGCTTGGCACTGAAGCTTTCTTT,CASSVGGLGTEAFF
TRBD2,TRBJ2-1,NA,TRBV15,TGTGCCACCAGCAGAGATCAGACTAGCGGGAGGCTTACCTACAATGAGCAGTTCTTC,CATSRDQTSGRLTYNEQFF
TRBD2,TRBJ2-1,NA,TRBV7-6,TGTGCCAGCAGCCGAGCGGGAGCTGAGCAGTTCTTC,CASSRAGAEQFF
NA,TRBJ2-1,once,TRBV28,TGTGCCAGCAGTCACGAGGGGGCGGGAAATGAGCAGTTCTTC,CASSHEGAGNEQFF
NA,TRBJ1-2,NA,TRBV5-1,TGCGCCAGCAGCTTTAATTCGGCGGGTCGGGGCTACACCTTC,CASSFNSAGRGYTF
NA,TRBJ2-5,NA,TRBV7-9,TGTGCCAGCAGCTCCCCATCCACACGGGAACAAGAGACCCAGTACTTC,CASSSPSTREQETQYF
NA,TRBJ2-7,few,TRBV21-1,TGTGCCAGCAGCCCGAGACAGGGAACCCACGAGCAGTACTTC,CASSPRQGTHEQYF
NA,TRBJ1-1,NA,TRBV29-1,TGCAGCGTTGAAGCAGTATTGAACACTGAAGCTTTCTTT,CSVEAVLNTEAFF
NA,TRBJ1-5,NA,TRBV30,TGTGCCTGGAGTACCGCAAACGTTTTGAGCCCTCGGTCTAATCAGCCCCAGCATTTT,CAWSTANVLSPRSNQPQHF
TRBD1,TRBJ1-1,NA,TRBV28,TGTGCCAGCAGTCTACAGGGGACTGAAGCTTTCTTT,CASSLQGTEAFF
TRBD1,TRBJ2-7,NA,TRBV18,TGTGCCAGCTCACAGGGACAGGGGGCGTTGTACGAGCAGTACTTC,CASSQGQGALYEQYF
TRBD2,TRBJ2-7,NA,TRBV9,TGTGCCAGCAGCGTAGACGGCGGGAGAGGCGAGCAGTACTTC,CASSVDGGRGEQYF
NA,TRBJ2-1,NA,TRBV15,TGTGCCACCAGCAGAGATGGGAGCTGGGAGCAGTTCTTC,CATSRDGSWEQFF
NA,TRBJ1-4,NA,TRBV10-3,TGTGCCAACCTCACAGGGTTTAATGAAAAACTGTTTTTT,CANLTGFNEKLFF
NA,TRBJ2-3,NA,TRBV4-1,TGCGCCAGCAGCCGCATCTGGGGAGGCACAGATACGCAGTATTTT,CASSRIWGGTDTQYF
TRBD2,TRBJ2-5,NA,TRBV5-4,TGTGCCAGCAGCTTGGTTGCGGGAGGGCAAGAGACCCAGTACTTC,CASSLVAGGQETQYF
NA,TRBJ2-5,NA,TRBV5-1,TGCGCCAGCAGCTTGGCCGGGTTAGAGACCCAGTACTTC,CASSLAGLETQYF
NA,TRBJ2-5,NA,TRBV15,TGTGCCACCAGCAGAGGACAGGAAGAGACCCAGTACTTC,CATSRGQEETQYF
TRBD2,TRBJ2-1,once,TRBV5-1,TGCGCCAGCAGCTCCGTTGGAGCGGGAGCCTACAATGAGCAGTTCTTC,CASSSVGAGAYNEQFF
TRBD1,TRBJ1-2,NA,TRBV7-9,TGTGCCAGCAGCTTAGTGGACAGGGGTAATGGCTACACCTTC,CASSLVDRGNGYTF
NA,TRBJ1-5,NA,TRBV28,TGTGCCAGCAGTTTAGGGCAGGGGACTCAGCCCCAGCATTTT,CASSLGQGTQPQHF
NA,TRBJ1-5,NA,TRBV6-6,TGTGCCAGCAGAGACCGGGGGAGCAATCAGCCCCAGCATTTT,CASRDRGSNQPQHF
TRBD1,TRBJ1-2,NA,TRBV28,TGTGCCAGCAGTTTACCGGGACAGGTTGCTGGCTACACCTTC,CASSLPGQVAGYTF
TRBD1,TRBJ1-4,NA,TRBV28,TGTGCCAGCAGTGGACCGGGACAGGGCAGTGAAAAACTGTTTTTT,CASSGPGQGSEKLFF
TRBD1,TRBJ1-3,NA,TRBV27,TGTGCCAGCAGTTATACAGGGGCCTCCTCTGGAAACACCATATATTTT,CASSYTGASSGNTIYF
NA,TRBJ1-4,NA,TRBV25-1,TGTGCCAGCAGTGAATCACCCCTGAACAGTGCAACTAATGAAAAACTGTTTTTT,CASSESPLNSATNEKLFF
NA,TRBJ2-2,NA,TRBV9,TGTGCCAGCAGCCAGAGCTACCCCGGGACCGGGGAGCTGTTTTTT,CASSQSYPGTGELFF
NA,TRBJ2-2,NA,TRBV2,TGTGCCAGCAGTGAATCACAGGGTGCCACCGGGGAGCTGTTTTTT,CASSESQGATGELFF
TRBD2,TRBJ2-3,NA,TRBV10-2,TGCGCCAGCAGTCCACTAGCGGGTGTGGGCACAGATACGCAGTATTTT,CASSPLAGVGTDTQYF
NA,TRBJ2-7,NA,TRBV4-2,TGTGCCAGCAGCCAAGTTCCTAGCACCTACGAGCAGTACTTC,CASSQVPSTYEQYF
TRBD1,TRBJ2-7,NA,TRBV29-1,TGCAGCGTCCTTGACAGGGCGGCTGGCGAGCAGTACTTC,CSVLDRAAGEQYF
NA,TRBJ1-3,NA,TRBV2,TGTGCCAGCAGTACGGTGGCTGGAAACACCATATATTTT,CASSTVAGNTIYF
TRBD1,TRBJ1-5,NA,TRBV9,TGTGCCAGCAGCGTAGGCCCGGGGGGACAGGGTAGCAATCAGCCCCAGCATTTT,CASSVGPGGQGSNQPQHF
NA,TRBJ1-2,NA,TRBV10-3,TGTGCCATCAGTCCGAACCTGCGACAGGCTAACTATGGCTACACCTTC,CAISPNLRQANYGYTF
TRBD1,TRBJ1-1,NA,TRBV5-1,TGCGCCAGCAGCAAATCCGGGACAGCGAACACTGAAGCTTTCTTT,CASSKSGTANTEAFF
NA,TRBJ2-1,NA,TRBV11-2,TGTGCCAGCAGCTTAGGGGGCGTGAATGAGCAGTTCTTC,CASSLGGVNEQFF
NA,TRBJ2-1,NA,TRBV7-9,TGTGCCAGCAGCTCCATCACCTACAATGAGCAGTTCTTC,CASSSITYNEQFF
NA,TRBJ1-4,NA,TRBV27,TGTGCCAGCGAATTTAGGGGTTCTAATGAAAAACTGTTTTTT,CASEFRGSNEKLFF
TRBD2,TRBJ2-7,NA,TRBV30,TGTGCCTGGACCCACAGGACTAGCGGGAGGCCCTACGAGCAGTACTTC,CAWTHRTSGRPYEQYF
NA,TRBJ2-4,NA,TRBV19,TGTGCCAGTAGTATAGCGCCAGGAAACATTCAGTACTTC,CASSIAPGNIQYF